Described below is a single T cell receptor beta chain sequence and its context. Germline V gene lookup returns CDR1 GTSNPN and CDR2 SVGIG (reference sequence). V was pared by 4 bases and J by 4 bases, with 6 bases of the junction left unmatched. There are 14 residues in the CDR3. Authors' processing steps: Reference gene primer amplification in the assay estimated nucleated cell counts. The assay was immunoSEQ multiplex PCR, and TCRdb's table has in-frame clones only and misses some. V and J calls and clone size are as listed in that table; D and trimming were resolved from the DNA. The table has a few hundred thousand clones, approximately 89% seen once. The entry originates in a study of blood T cell repertoires in COVID-19.

The chain recombines TRBV30 with TRBJ2-1; 8 bases map to TRBD1. The sequenced sample was PBMCs or T cells enriched from blood (not recorded which). The source of this sequence is a woman aged 45-65 years who had been exposed to COVID-19. The CDR3 sequence is CAWKGTGKYNEQFF. DNA for the CDR3: TGTGCCTGGAAAGGGACAGGAAAATACAATGAGCAGTTCTTC.